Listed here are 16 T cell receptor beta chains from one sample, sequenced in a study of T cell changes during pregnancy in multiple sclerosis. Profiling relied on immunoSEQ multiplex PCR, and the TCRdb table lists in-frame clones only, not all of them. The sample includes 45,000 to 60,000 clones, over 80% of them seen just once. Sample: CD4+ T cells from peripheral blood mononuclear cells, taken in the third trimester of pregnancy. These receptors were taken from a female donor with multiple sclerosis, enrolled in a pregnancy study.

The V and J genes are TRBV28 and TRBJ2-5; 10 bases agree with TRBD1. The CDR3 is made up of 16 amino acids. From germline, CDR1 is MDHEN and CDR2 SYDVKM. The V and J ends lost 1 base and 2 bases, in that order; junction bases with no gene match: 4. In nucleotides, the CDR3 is TGTGCCAGCAGTTTATTAGGGACAGGGGTACAAGAGACCCAGTACTTC. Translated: CASSLLGTGVQETQYF.

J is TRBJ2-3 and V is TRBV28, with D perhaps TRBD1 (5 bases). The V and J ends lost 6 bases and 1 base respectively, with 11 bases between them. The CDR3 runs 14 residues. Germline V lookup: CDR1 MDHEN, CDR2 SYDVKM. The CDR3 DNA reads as TGTGCCAGCAGGGTGGGGCTTCGCACAGATACGCAGTATTTT. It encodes CASRVGLRTDTQYF.

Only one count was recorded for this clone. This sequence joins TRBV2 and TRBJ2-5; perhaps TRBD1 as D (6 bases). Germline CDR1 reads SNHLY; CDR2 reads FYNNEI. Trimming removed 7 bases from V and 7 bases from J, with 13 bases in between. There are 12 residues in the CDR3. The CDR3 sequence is CASTDRPTTQYF. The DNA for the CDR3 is TGTGCCAGCACCGACAGGCCGACGACCCAGTACTTC. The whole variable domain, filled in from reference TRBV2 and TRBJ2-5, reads EPEVTQTPSHQVTQMGQEVILRCVPISNHLYFYWYRQILGQKVEFLVSFYNNEISEKSEIFDDQFSVERPDGSNFTLKIRSTKLEDSAMYFCASTDRPTTQYFGPGTRLLVL.

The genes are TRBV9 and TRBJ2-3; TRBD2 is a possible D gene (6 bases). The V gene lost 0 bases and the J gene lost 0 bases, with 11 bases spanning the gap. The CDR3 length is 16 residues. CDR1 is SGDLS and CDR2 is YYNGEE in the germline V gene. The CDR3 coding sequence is TGTGCCAGCAGCGTAGACCTAGCGAGCAGCACAGATACGCAGTATTTT. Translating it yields CASSVDLASSTDTQYF. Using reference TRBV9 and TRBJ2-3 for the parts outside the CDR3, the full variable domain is DSGVTQTPKHLITATGQRVTLRCSPRSGDLSVYWYQQSLDQGLQFLIQYYNGEERAKGNILERFSAQQFPDLHSELNLSSLELGDSALYFCASSVDLASSTDTQYFGPGTRLTVL.

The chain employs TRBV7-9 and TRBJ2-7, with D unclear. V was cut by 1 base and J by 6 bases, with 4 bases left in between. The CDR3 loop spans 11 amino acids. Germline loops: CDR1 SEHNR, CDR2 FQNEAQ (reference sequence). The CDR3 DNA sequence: TGTGCCAGCAGCTTAGGGGCCGAGCAGTACTTC. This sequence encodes CASSLGAEQYF.

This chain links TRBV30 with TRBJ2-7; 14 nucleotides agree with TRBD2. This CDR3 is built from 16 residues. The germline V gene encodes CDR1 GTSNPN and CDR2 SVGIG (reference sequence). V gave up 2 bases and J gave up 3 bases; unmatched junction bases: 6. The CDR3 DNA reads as TGTGCCTGGAGTCCCCTAGGGACTAGCGGGAGCTACGAGCAGTACTTC. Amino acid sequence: CAWSPLGTSGSYEQYF.

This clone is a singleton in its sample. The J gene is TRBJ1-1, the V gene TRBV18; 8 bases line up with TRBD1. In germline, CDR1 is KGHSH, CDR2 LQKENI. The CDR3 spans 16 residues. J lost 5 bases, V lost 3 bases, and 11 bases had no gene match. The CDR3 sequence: CASSPTDRATRTEAFF. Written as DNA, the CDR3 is TGTGCCAGCTCACCCACGGACAGGGCGACTAGGACTGAAGCTTTCTTT. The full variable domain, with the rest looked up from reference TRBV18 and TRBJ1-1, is NAGVMQNPRHLVRRRGQEARLRCSPMKGHSHVYWYRQLPEEGLKFMVYLQKENIIDESGMPKERFSAEFPKEGPSILRIQQVVRGDSAAYFCASSPTDRATRTEAFFGQGTRLTVV.

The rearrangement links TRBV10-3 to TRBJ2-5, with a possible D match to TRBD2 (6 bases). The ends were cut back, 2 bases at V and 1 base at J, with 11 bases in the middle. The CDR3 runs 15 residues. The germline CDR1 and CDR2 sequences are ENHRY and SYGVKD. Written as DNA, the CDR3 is TGTGCCATCAGTGAGCGGCGGGATACCCAAGAGACCCAGTACTTC. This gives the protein CAISERRDTQETQYF.

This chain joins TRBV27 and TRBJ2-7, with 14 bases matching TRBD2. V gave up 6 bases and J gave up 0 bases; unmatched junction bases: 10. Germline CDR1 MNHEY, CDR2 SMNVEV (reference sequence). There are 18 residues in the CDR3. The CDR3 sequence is CASRIVGTSGSGSYEQYF. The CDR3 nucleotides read TGTGCCAGCAGAATCGTAGGGACTAGCGGGAGTGGCTCCTACGAGCAGTACTTC.

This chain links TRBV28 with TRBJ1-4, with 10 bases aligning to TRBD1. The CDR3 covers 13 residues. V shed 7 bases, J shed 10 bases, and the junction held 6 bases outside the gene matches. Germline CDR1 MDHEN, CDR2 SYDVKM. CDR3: CASTRQGARKLFF. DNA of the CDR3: TGTGCCAGCACCCGACAGGGGGCCCGAAAACTGTTTTTT. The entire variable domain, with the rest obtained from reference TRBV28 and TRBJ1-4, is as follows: DVKVTQSSRYLVKRTGEKVFLECVQDMDHENMFWYRQDPGLGLRLIYFSYDVKMKEKGDIPEGYSVSREKKERFSLILESASTNQTSMYLCASTRQGARKLFFGSGTQLSVL.

CDR3 residues: CASSLGQARSGNTIYF. The CDR3 bases are TGTGCCAGCTCACTCGGACAGGCCCGCTCTGGAAACACCATATATTTT. The chain couples TRBV18 to TRBJ1-3; the match to TRBD1 covers 7 bases. The CDR3 is 16 amino acids. The J segment lost 0 bases and the V segment lost 4 bases, leaving 6 bases of the junction unmatched. Germline-derived CDR1 and CDR2 are KGHSH and LQKENI. Using reference TRBV18 and TRBJ1-3 for the parts outside the CDR3, the full variable domain is NAGVMQNPRHLVRRRGQEARLRCSPMKGHSHVYWYRQLPEEGLKFMVYLQKENIIDESGMPKERFSAEFPKEGPSILRIQQVVRGDSAAYFCASSLGQARSGNTIYFGEGSWLTVV.

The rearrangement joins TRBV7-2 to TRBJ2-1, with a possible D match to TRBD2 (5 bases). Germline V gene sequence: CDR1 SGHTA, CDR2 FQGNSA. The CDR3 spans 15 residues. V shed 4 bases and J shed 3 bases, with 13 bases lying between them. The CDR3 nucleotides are TGTGCCAGCAGCTCCCGGACTTTGATCTACAATGAGCAGTTCTTC. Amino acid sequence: CASSSRTLIYNEQFF.

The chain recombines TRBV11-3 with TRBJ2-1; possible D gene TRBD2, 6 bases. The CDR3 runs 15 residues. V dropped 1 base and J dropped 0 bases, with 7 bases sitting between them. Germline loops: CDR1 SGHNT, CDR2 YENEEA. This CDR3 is CASSLAGSSYNEQFF. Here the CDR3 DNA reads TGTGCCAGCAGCTTAGCCGGGAGCTCCTACAATGAGCAGTTCTTC.

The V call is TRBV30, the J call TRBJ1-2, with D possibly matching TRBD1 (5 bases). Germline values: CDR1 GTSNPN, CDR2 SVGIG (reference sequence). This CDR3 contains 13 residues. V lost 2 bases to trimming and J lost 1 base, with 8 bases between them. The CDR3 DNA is TGTGCCTGGAGTCAGGGAATTAACTATGGCTACACCTTC. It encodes CAWSQGINYGYTF. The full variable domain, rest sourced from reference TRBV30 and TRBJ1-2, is SQTIHQWPATLVQPVGSPLSLECTVEGTSNPNLYWYRQAAGRGLQLLFYSVGIGQISSEVPQNLSASRPQDRQFILSSKKLLLSDSGFYLCAWSQGINYGYTFGSGTRLTVV.

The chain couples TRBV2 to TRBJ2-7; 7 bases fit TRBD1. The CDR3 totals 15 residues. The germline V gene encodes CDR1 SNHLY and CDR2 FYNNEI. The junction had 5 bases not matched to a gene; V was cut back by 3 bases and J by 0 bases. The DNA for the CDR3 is TGTGCCAGCAGTGATAGGGACAGAAGCTCCTACGAGCAGTACTTC. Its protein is CASSDRDRSSYEQYF.

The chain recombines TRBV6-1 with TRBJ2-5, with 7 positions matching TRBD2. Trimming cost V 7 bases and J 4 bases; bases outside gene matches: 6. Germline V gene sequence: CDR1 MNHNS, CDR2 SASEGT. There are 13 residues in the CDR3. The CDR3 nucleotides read TGTGCCAGCAAAGTCGCGGGAGTAGAGACCCAGTACTTC. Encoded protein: CASKVAGVETQYF.